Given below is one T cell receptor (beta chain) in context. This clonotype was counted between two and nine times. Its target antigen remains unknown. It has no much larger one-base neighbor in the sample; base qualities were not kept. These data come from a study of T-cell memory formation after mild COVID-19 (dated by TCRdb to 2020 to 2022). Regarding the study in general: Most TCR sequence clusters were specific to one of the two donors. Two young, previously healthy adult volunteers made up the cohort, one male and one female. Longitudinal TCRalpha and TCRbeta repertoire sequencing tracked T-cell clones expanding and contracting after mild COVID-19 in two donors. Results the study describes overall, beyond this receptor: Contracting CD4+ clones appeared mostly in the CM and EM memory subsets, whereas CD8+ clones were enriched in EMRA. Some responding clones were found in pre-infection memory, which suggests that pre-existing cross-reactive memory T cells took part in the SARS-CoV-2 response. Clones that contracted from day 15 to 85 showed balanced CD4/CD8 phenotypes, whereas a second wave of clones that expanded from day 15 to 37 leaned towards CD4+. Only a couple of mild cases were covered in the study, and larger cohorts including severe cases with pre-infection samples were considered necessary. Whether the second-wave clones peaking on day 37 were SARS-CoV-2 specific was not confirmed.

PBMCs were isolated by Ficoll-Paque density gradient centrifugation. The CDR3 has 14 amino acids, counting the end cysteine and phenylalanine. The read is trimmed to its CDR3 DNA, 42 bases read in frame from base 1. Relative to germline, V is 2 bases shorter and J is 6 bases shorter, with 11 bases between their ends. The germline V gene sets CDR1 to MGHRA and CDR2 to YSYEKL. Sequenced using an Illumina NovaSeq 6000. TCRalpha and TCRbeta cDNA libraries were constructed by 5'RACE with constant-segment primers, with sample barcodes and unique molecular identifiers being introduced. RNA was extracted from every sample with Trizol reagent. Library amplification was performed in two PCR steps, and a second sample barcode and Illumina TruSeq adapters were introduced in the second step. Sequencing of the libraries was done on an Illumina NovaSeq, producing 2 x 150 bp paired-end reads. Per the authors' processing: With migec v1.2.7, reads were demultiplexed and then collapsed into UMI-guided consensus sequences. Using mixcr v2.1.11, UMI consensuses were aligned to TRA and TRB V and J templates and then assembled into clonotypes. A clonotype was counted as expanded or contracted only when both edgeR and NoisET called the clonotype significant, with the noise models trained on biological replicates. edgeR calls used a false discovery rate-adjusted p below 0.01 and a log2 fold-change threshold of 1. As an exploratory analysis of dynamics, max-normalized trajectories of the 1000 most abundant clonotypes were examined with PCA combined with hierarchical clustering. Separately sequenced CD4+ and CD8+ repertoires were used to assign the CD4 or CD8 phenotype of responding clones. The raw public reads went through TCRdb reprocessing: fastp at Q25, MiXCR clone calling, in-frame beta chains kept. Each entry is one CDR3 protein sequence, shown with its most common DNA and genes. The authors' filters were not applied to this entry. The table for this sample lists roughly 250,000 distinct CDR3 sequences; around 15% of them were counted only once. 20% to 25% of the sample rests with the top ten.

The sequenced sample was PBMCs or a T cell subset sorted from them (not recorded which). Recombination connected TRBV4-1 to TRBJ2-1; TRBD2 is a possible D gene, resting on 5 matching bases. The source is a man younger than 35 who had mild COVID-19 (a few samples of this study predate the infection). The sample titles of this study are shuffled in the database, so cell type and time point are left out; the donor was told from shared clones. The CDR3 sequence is CASSQNGIGNEQFF. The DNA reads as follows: TGCGCCAGCAGCCAAAACGGGATAGGCAATGAGCAGTTCTTC.